Each of the 10 T cell receptor beta chains below was sequenced from the same sample in a study of Graves' ophthalmopathy and Graves' hyperthyroidism. Transcripts of RNA were the source for amplifying TCR beta CDR3 regions. The first round was an RT-PCR with HTBI primers, and the second round was a multiplex PCR. From the multiplex PCR reads, TCRdb called clonotypes with MiXCR, one entry per CDR3 protein. The sample holds about 620,000 distinct CDR3 sequences; 22% are singletons and the top ten take about 6.6%. The sequenced sample was peripheral blood. The receptors were gathered from a woman aged 18-29 years with stable Graves' hyperthyroidism. Some clones in this sample may be carry-over from other donors' samples.

This clonotype was found many times. The genes are TRBV28 and TRBJ1-1, with D possibly being TRBD1 (6 bases). Germline CDR1 MDHEN, CDR2 SYDVKM. The V gene lost 5 bases and the J gene lost 6 bases, with 25 bases spanning the gap. There are 17 residues in the CDR3. The CDR3 DNA follows: TGTGCCAGCAGTCCCCCTCGACCGACAGGCTTGTTGGCTGAAGCTTTCTTT. Its protein product is CASSPPRPTGLLAEAFF.

The rearrangement joins TRBV28 to TRBJ1-2; 8 bases agree with TRBD1. The CDR3 runs to 17 residues. Germline CDR1 and CDR2: MDHEN and SYDVKM. The junction had 19 bases not matched to a gene; V was cut back by 6 bases and J by 7 bases. The CDR3 is CASSQPRQGRLLGGYTF. CDR3 nucleotides: TGTGCCAGCAGCCAACCCCGACAGGGGCGATTGTTGGGTGGCTACACCTTC.

CDR3 sequence (DNA): TGTGCCAGCAGCTTAGCGCACGAGTACCAAGAGACCCAGTACTTC. Encoded protein: CASSLAHEYQETQYF. The genes are TRBV11-2 and TRBJ2-5; D not resolved. CDR3 size: 15 residues. V lost 1 base to trimming and J lost 0 bases, with 9 bases between them. Germline assignment: CDR1 SGHAT and CDR2 FQNNGV.

Ten or more counts support this clonotype. The chain has TRBV3-1 and TRBJ2-5; no clear D. CDR1 and CDR2 (germline): LGHDT, YNNKEL (reference sequence). V lost 4 bases and J 2 bases, leaving 11 bases between the germline ends. The CDR3 sequence is 14 residues long. The CDR3 DNA sequence: TGTGCCAGCAGCCTATCGAGTGGTCAAGAGACCCAGTACTTC. Translated: CASSLSSGQETQYF.

In its sample, this clonotype was seen a few times. At one end the junction does not follow the germline gene, possibly because of a read error. The chain employs TRBV28 and TRBJ2-3; D is undetermined. The CDR3 totals 15 residues. Germline values: CDR1 MDHEN, CDR2 SYDVKM. The CDR3 bases are TGTGCCGGCAGTTTAGATTCGGGTAACACAGATACGCAGTATTTT. Protein: CAGSLDSGNTDTQYF.

This clonotype was seen repeatedly, ten times or more. CDR3 nucleotide sequence: TGTGCCATCAGTGAGTCTAATGGCTCTGGCTACACCTTC. Translated, it gives CAISESNGSGYTF. The rearrangement links TRBV10-3 to TRBJ1-2; no reliable D call. Trimming stripped 0 bases from V and 7 bases from J, with 9 bases between. Germline V gene lookup returns CDR1 ENHRY and CDR2 SYGVKD. The CDR3 covers 13 residues.

This clonotype has a count of ten or more. The chain has TRBV20-1 and TRBJ1-5; D not certain. CDR3 size: 13 residues. Trimming removed 0 bases from V and 7 bases from J, with 10 bases in between. Germline lookup yields CDR1 DFQATT and CDR2 SNEGSKA (reference sequence). The CDR3 loop is CSAREGPGQPQHF. In DNA form, the CDR3 reads TGCAGTGCTAGAGAAGGACCGGGGCAGCCCCAGCATTTT.

This clonotype was counted ten times or more. J is TRBJ2-4 and V is TRBV2, with D possibly being TRBD1 (6 bases). The germline CDR1 and CDR2 sequences are SNHLY and FYNNEI. The CDR3 length is 12 residues. V was trimmed by 7 bases and J by 9 bases, leaving 13 bases between them. The CDR3 coding sequence is TGTGCCAGCATGCTACAGGGAAGCATTCAGTACTTC. Residues: CASMLQGSIQYF.

This clonotype was counted many times. The CDR3 bases are TGTGCCAGCAGCTGGGACACTCCCAACACTGAAGCTTTCTTT. This codes for CASSWDTPNTEAFF. The J gene is TRBJ1-1, the V gene TRBV12-3 or TRBV12-4; a possible D gene is TRBD1 (6 bases). The germline V and J ends were trimmed by 6 bases and 2 bases, with 13 bases remaining between them. CDR3 length: 14 residues.

This clonotype was seen ten or more times. This sequence joins TRBV30 and TRBJ2-7; tentatively, D is TRBD2 (6 bases). CDR3 length: 11 residues. CDR1 GTSNPN and CDR2 SVGIG come from the germline V gene (reference sequence). V was shortened by 1 base and J by 5 bases, with 6 bases between the two germline ends. Here the CDR3 reads CAWSGGDEQYF. The CDR3 DNA sequence: TGTGCCTGGAGTGGGGGGGACGAGCAGTACTTC.